A selection of T cell receptor beta chains follows, all from one sample in a study of regulatory and conventional T cells in RAG deficiency. Using immunoSEQ multiplex PCR, the repertoire was profiled, and TCRdb retains in-frame clones only, with some absent. Here the sample spans some 22,000 clones, approximately 93% being singletons. Another study also made use of these data, one on regulatory T cells.

The specimen was CD4+ T cells sorted from blood. These receptors all come from a human donor in good health. The CDR3 runs from the conserved cysteine through the conserved F or W.

>TRBJ2-5|TRBV5-1
CASSLSGGQETQYF
>TRBJ2-1|TRBV9
CASSVAAEGQFF
>TRBJ1-6|TRBV6-1
CASRGGYGNSPLHF
>TRBJ2-3|TRBV7-9
CASSLGPDTQYF
>TRBJ2-3|TRBV18
CASSTGFADTDTQYF
>TRBJ1-1|TRBV7-9
CASSSTGGASDTEAFF
>TRBJ1-3|TRBV5-8
CASSLRALGNTIYF
>TRBJ1-2|TRBV19
CASSIIRGNYGYTF
>TRBJ2-3|TRBV19
CASNLGTGEITSTDTQYF
>TRBJ1-5|TRBV5-6
CASSSSGQVYQPQHF
>TRBJ2-3|TRBV27
CASSLGSIGTDTQYF
>TRBJ1-2|TRBV6-1
CASSGQGAIGYGYTF
>TRBJ1-1|TRBV11-2
CASTPRDTEAFF
>TRBJ2-3|TRBV11-2
CASSLGGGRTDTQYF
>TRBJ1-4|TRBV5-1
CASSSTLDGEKLFF
>TRBJ2-7|TRBV28
CASGRARYEQYF
>TRBJ1-1|TRBV18
CASSPSQANTEAFF
>TRBJ2-5|TRBV19
CASRTTDQETQYF
>TRBJ2-3|TRBV5-1
CASSLMGAGTDTQYF
>TRBJ1-1|TRBV6-5
CASSPGQVNTEAFF
>TRBJ1-5|TRBV6-5
CASSPRQGQAQPQHF
>TRBJ1-1|TRBV6-1
CASSVTGDGTEAFF
>TRBJ1-4|TRBV11-2
CASSRDRGGEKLFF
>TRBJ1-3|TRBV28
CASSQPSPVGNTIYF
>TRBJ1-5|TRBV7-6
CASSLGLRGEPQHF
>TRBJ1-1|TRBV30
CAWDRPDTEAFF
>TRBJ2-7|TRBV7-9
CASSSFRDKLYEQYF
>TRBJ2-2|TRBV29-1
CSVGLAGVTGELFF
>TRBJ1-5|TRBV2
CASSDWGGLPQHF
>TRBJ1-6|TRBV7-8
CASSSGRAEGNSPLHF
>TRBJ2-2|TRBV7-2
CASSPWQGTGELFF
>TRBJ2-1|TRBV7-2
CASIRSGSYEQFF
>TRBJ2-5|TRBV19
CASSRSTGGVLTQYF
>TRBJ2-3|TRBV11-2
CASSFTGTSKDTQYF
>TRBJ2-3|TRBV9
CASSVALRAPGTDTQYF
>TRBJ2-3|TRBV7-3
CASSPGRGGVDTQYF
>TRBJ2-2|TRBV11-2
CASSPTGPNTGELFF
>TRBJ2-1|TRBV11-3
CASSPGTSGRADNEQFF
>TRBJ2-7|TRBV19
CASSAGLAGGPISYEQYF
>TRBJ2-1|TRBV7-9
CASSLGGSPRYNEQFF
>TRBJ1-1|TRBV27
CASSLYGSGGSTEAFF
>TRBJ1-5|TRBV19
CASSPPGVRNQPQHF
>TRBJ1-6|TRBV7-9
CASSSRTANSPLHF
>TRBJ1-1|TRBV5-1
CASSLALLNTEAFF
>TRBJ2-1|TRBV10-1
CASTSGVGAQFF
>TRBJ2-7|TRBV5-6
CASSLQGRLYEQYF
>TRBJ2-3|TRBV6-1
CASRDSGGLSDTQYF
>TRBJ2-6|TRBV9
CASSALSGANVLTF
>TRBJ2-5|TRBV5-6
CASSLYQETQYF
>TRBJ1-2|TRBV21-1
CASVKLGDRLYGYTF
>TRBJ1-2|TRBV28
CASRPGQGLGYTF
>TRBJ1-6|TRBV10-3
CAISVEGNSPLHF
>TRBJ2-2|TRBV7-6
CASSFDWGSGELFF
>TRBJ1-2|TRBV28
CASSPGPSRAYGYTF
>TRBJ1-3|TRBV2
CASSSLRSLNF
>TRBJ2-7|TRBV5-5
CASSLDQQSGEQYF
>TRBJ2-5|TRBV7-2
CASSGRTSGGALSFETQYF
>TRBJ2-7|TRBV6-1
CASSEHSGRAYEQYF